This TCR beta chain comes out of a study of CD8 T cells in Susac syndrome. Turning to the study itself: Patients with Susac syndrome, at blood draw, were therapy-naive, on corticosteroids, or on intravenous immunoglobulin alone.

Random hexamers were used to reverse transcribe 0.5 to 1 ug of RNA. The immunoSEQ assay covered 54 Vbeta and 13 Jbeta segments for CDR3. TCRdb itself ran the immunoSEQ multiplex PCR reads through MiXCR, one entry per CDR3 protein. The profile shows roughly 200,000 distinct CDR3 sequences, around nine tenths of them singletons. The CDR3 covers 16 residues. V dropped 5 bases and J dropped 3; count of bases not matched to a gene: 6. Sequencing was done on a sample of CD4+ T cells from PBMCs. The chain couples TRBV12-3 or TRBV12-4 to TRBJ2-3; 12 nucleotides agree with TRBD2. This sequence was found in a human donor with Susac syndrome. CDR3 protein: CASSPRTSGRTDTQYF. For the CDR3, the DNA is TGTGCCAGCAGTCCCCGCACTAGCGGGAGGACAGATACGCAGTATTTT.